The 18 T cell receptor beta chains presented below share a single source sample, sequenced in a study of blood T cell repertoires in COVID-19. This table comes from immunoSEQ multiplex PCR, and its TCRdb copy is limited to in-frame clones, with some not included. The sample has about 99,000 clones; around 83% are singletons. Sequenced: peripheral blood. These TCRs come from a woman aged 55-69 years in a cohort sampled during active or convalescent COVID-19.

This sequence joins TRBV20-1 and TRBJ2-5; maybe TRBD2 (6 bases). The CDR3 loop spans 11 amino acids. In germline, CDR1 is DFQATT, CDR2 SNEGSKA (reference sequence). As DNA, the CDR3 is TGCAGCACATCCCGGGGGGAGACCCAGTACTTC. This encodes CSTSRGETQYF.

J is TRBJ2-5 and V is TRBV7-6; 11 bases line up with TRBD1. This CDR3 has 16 residues. Losses at the gene ends were 5 bases for V and 2 bases for J; bases not matched to a gene: 7. CDR1 and CDR2 from the germline V gene are SGHVS and FNYEAQ. The CDR3 DNA is TGTGCCAGCAGCATCGGACAGGGGGCGAAACAAGAGACCCAGTACTTC. This translates into CASSIGQGAKQETQYF. The whole variable domain, filled in from reference TRBV7-6 and TRBJ2-5, reads GAGVSQSPRYKVTKRGQDVALRCDPISGHVSLYWYRQALGQGPEFLTYFNYEAQQDKSGLPNDRFSAERPEGSISTLTIQRTEQRDSAMYRCASSIGQGAKQETQYFGPGTRLLVL.

The genes are TRBV19 and TRBJ2-1; TRBD2 matches at 13 bases. The CDR3 runs to 15 residues. Germline CDR1 LNHDA, CDR2 SQIVND (reference sequence). V shed 4 bases and J 7 bases; nucleotides not matched to a gene: 4. The CDR3 DNA reads TGTGCCAGTAGTACGGGACTAGCGGGATTAAATGAGCAGTTCTTC. Its translation: CASSTGLAGLNEQFF.

This clone is judged medium-sized. This chain joins TRBV7-6 and TRBJ2-7, with D possibly being TRBD2 (6 bases). The CDR3 covers 14 residues. Germline V gives CDR1 SGHVS, CDR2 FNYEAQ. V lost 5 bases to trimming and J lost 7 bases, with 18 bases between them. The CDR3 sequence: CASSLVEGGGEQYF. The CDR3 DNA follows: TGTGCCAGCAGCCTAGTGGAGGGCGGTGGAGAGCAGTACTTC. Full variable domain (missing parts from reference TRBV7-6 and TRBJ2-7): GAGVSQSPRYKVTKRGQDVALRCDPISGHVSLYWYRQALGQGPEFLTYFNYEAQQDKSGLPNDRFSAERPEGSISTLTIQRTEQRDSAMYRCASSLVEGGGEQYFGPGTRLTVT.

The rearrangement uses TRBV7-3 and TRBJ2-3; TRBD1 is a possible D gene (5 bases). CDR1 is SGHTA and CDR2 is FQGTGA in the germline V gene. The V end was cut by 5 bases, the J end by 5 bases, with 11 bases between. The CDR3 is made up of 13 amino acids. For the CDR3, the DNA is TGTGCCAGCAGCAGACAGATTTTAGATACGCAGTATTTT. This codes for CASSRQILDTQYF.

V usage is TRBV27 and J usage is TRBJ1-5; D may be TRBD1 (6 bases). V shed 5 bases and J shed 4 bases, with 12 bases lying between them. Germline V lookup: CDR1 MNHEY, CDR2 SMNVEV (reference sequence). This CDR3 spans 14 amino acids. CDR3 bases: TGTGCCAGCAGTCGCCAGGGGTTTAATCAGCCCCAGCATTTT. This translates into CASSRQGFNQPQHF.

This clone was seen only a few times. The rearrangement links TRBV27 to TRBJ1-5; D unclear. The germline V gene encodes CDR1 MNHEY and CDR2 SMNVEV (reference sequence). The V gene lost 4 bases and the J gene lost 5 bases, with 21 bases spanning the gap. The CDR3 runs 17 residues. CDR3 region: CASSSKRNSGDYQPQHF. In DNA, the CDR3 is TGTGCCAGCAGTTCCAAGCGAAATTCCGGGGATTATCAGCCCCAGCATTTT.

In its sample, this clone was seen once. V is TRBV30 and J is TRBJ1-5; 7 bases line up with TRBD1. V lost 2 bases to trimming and J lost 6 bases; unmatched junction nucleotides: 4. Germline lookup yields CDR1 GTSNPN and CDR2 SVGIG (reference sequence). CDR3 length equals 13 residues. The CDR3 DNA follows: TGTGCCTGGAGTTTAGGGGGCGGTCAGCCCCAGCATTTT. Translation gives CAWSLGGGQPQHF.

This clone showed up just once. The chain uses TRBV30 and TRBJ2-3, with D tentatively TRBD2 (5 bases). CDR1 GTSNPN and CDR2 SVGIG come from the germline V gene (reference sequence). CDR3 size: 15 residues. V was clipped by 0 bases and J by 2 bases, with 12 bases between them. The CDR3 DNA is TGTGCCTGGAGTGTAGAAGAGGACTTCACAGATACGCAGTATTTT. It codes for CAWSVEEDFTDTQYF.

The chain links TRBV27 to TRBJ2-3; possible D gene TRBD2, 6 bases. The germline V gene encodes CDR1 MNHEY and CDR2 SMNVEV (reference sequence). The CDR3 consists of 18 residues. Between the trimmed V and J ends, which lost 6 bases and 0 bases, there was a span of 22 bases. The CDR3 region is CASRPAGGAGRSTDTQYF. DNA of the CDR3: TGTGCCAGCAGACCTGCTGGTGGGGCGGGAAGGAGCACAGATACGCAGTATTTT.

V gene TRBV6-5 combines with J gene TRBJ2-1; no clear D. V gave up 2 bases and J gave up 0 bases, with 8 bases separating them. Germline CDR1 and CDR2: MNHEY and SVGAGI. CDR3 length: 15 amino acids. CDR3 in amino acids: CASSYEASSYNEQFF. CDR3 DNA sequence: TGTGCCAGCAGTTACGAGGCCAGCTCCTACAATGAGCAGTTCTTC.

The chain uses TRBV28 and TRBJ2-7; D perhaps matches TRBD1 (7 bases). This CDR3 region has 16 residues. Germline V lookup: CDR1 MDHEN, CDR2 SYDVKM. Trimming took off 1 base at V and 5 bases at J, with 18 bases between the two ends. As DNA, the CDR3 is TGTGCCAGCAGTTTATTCCCGGGGCAGGGGGGTGACGAGCAGTACTTC. Translated: CASSLFPGQGGDEQYF.

The J gene is TRBJ2-1, the V gene TRBV18; 9 nucleotides match TRBD2. Trimming removed 3 bases from V and 5 bases from J; junction bases left unmatched: 8. The CDR3 length is 16 residues. Germline V CDR1 and CDR2: KGHSH, LQKENI. The CDR3 protein is CASSPSPAGGNNEQFF. DNA for the CDR3: TGTGCCAGCTCACCGTCACCAGCGGGAGGAAACAATGAGCAGTTCTTC. Together with reference TRBV18 and TRBJ2-1, the CDR3 gives the full variable domain: NAGVMQNPRHLVRRRGQEARLRCSPMKGHSHVYWYRQLPEEGLKFMVYLQKENIIDESGMPKERFSAEFPKEGPSILRIQQVVRGDSAAYFCASSPSPAGGNNEQFFGPGTRLTVL.

This chain joins TRBV4-1 and TRBJ1-2; tentative D call: TRBD1 (5 bases). This CDR3 has 16 residues. Trimming stripped 0 bases from V and 4 bases from J, with 15 bases between. The germline V gene encodes CDR1 MGHRA and CDR2 YSYEKL. Here the CDR3 DNA reads TGCGCCAGCAGCCAAGATGATTTAGTTAGGGGCTATGGCTACACCTTC. The encoded protein is CASSQDDLVRGYGYTF.

The genes are TRBV7-3 and TRBJ2-7, with a possible D match to TRBD1 (5 bases). The V and J ends lost 2 bases and 1 base respectively, with 9 bases between them. CDR1 is SGHTA, CDR2 FQGTGA, per germline. The CDR3 contains 14 residues. Written as DNA, the CDR3 is TGTGCCAGCAGCTTAGGGGCAGGATCCTACGAGCAGTACTTC. Translation gives CASSLGAGSYEQYF.

V usage is TRBV5-1 and J usage is TRBJ1-6; D perhaps matches TRBD1 (6 bases). The CDR3 is 15 amino acids. CDR1 is SGHRS and CDR2 is YFSETQ in the germline V gene. Trimming stripped 5 bases from V and 0 bases from J, with 9 bases between. The CDR3 bases are TGCGCCAGCAGAGGGGGGGTCTCCTATAATTCACCCCTCCACTTT. As protein: CASRGGVSYNSPLHF.

The chain combines TRBV3-1 (or the pseudogene TRBV3-2) with TRBJ2-3, with D uncertain. Germline V gives CDR1 LGHDT, CDR2 YNNKEL (reference sequence). The CDR3 is made up of 14 amino acids. V was shortened by 4 bases and J by 5 bases, with 13 bases between the two germline ends. CDR3 in amino acids: CASSPEVAGDTQYF. CDR3 in DNA: TGTGCCAGCAGCCCCGAGGTTGCCGGAGATACGCAGTATTTT.

The V gene is TRBV5-6, the J gene TRBJ1-2, with D perhaps TRBD1 (5 bases). CDR3 size: 14 residues. V lost 0 bases and J 7 bases, leaving 13 bases between the germline ends. CDR1 SGHDT and CDR2 YYEEEE come from the germline V gene. The CDR3 here is CASSLDRLSGGYTF. CDR3 in DNA: TGTGCCAGCAGCTTGGACAGGCTCTCCGGTGGCTACACCTTC.